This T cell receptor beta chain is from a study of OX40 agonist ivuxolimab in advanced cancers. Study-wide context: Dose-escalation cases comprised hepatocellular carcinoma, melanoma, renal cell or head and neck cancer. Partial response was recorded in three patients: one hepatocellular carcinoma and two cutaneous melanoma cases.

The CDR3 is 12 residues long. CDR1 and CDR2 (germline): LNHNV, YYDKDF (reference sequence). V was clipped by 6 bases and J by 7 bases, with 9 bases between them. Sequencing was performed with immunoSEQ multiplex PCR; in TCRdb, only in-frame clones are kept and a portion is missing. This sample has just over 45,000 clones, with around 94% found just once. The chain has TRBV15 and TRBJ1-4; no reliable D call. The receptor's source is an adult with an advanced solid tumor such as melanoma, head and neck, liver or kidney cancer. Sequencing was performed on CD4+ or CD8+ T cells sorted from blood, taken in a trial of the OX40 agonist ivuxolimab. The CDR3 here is CATSPEREKLFF. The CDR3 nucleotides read TGTGCCACCAGTCCCGAACGTGAAAAACTGTTTTTT.